This T cell receptor (beta chain) emerged from a study of T-cell memory formation after mild COVID-19. Across the study: The two donors had largely donor-specific TCR clusters.

Regarding the study as a whole: Second-wave clones reaching peak frequency on day 37 lacked confirmed SARS-CoV-2 specificity. CD4/CD8 balance held among clones contracting day 15 to 85, and later expanders leaned CD4+.

Constant-segment primers served in 5'RACE that generated TCR alpha and TCR beta cDNA libraries bearing sample barcodes and UMIs. TCRdb recomputed calls from the 5' RACE reads with MiXCR, one row per CDR3 protein. The sample lists about 350,000 distinct CDR3 sequences; roughly an eighth were seen once. This clonotype was observed a handful of times. Its matching antigen is unknown. This receptor was taken from a man younger than 35 who had mild COVID-19 (a few samples of this study predate the infection). Cell type and time point are not known. Sequenced: PBMCs or a T cell subset sorted from them (not recorded which).

This CDR3 is CASSLGVGTQYF. The CDR3, as DNA: TGTGCCAGCAGTTTAGGTGTTGGGACCCAGTACTTC. This chain connects TRBV28 to TRBJ2-5; no clear D. The V gene lost 2 bases and the J gene lost 7 bases, with 8 bases spanning the gap. Germline lookup yields CDR1 MDHEN and CDR2 SYDVKM. The length of the CDR3 is 12 residues. Full variable domain (rest looked up from reference TRBV28 and TRBJ2-5): DVKVTQSSRYLVKRTGEKVFLECVQDMDHENMFWYRQDPGLGLRLIYFSYDVKMKEKGDIPEGYSVSREKKERFSLILESASTNQTSMYLCASSLGVGTQYFGPGTRLLVL.